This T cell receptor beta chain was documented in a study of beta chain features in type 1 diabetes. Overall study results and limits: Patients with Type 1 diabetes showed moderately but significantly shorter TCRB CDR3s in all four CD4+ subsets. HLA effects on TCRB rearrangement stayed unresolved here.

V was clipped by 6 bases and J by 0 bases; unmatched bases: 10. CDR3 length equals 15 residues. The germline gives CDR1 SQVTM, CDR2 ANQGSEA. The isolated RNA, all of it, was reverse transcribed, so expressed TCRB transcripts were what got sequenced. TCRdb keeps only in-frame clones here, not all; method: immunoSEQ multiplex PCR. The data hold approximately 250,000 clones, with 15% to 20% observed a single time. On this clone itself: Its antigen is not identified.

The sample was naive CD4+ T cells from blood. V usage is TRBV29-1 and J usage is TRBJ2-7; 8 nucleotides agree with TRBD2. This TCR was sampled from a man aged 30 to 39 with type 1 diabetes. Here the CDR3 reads CSVATSGHSSYEQYF. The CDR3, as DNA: TGCAGCGTCGCCACTAGCGGTCATAGCTCCTACGAGCAGTACTTC.